Listed below are T cell receptor beta chains from one sample, sequenced in a study of identical twins. MiXCR, applied by TCRdb to the 5' RACE reads, yields one record per CDR3 protein. Here the sample spans around 490,000 distinct CDR3 sequences, roughly an eighth being singletons. The data also belong to a second study, concerning yellow fever vaccine responses in identical twins.

The sequenced sample was CD4+ T cells sorted from blood. Every receptor here comes from a woman aged 18-30 years in good health. Each CDR3 is given without its conserved first and last residue. The D gene is left open where the match is weak.

TRBJ2-5	TRBV7-2	TRBD2	14	ASSFRLAGVGETQY
TRBJ2-5	TRBV9	TRBD2	13	ASSASGRAPETQY
TRBJ2-3	TRBV5-6	.	14	ASSSGRDQNTDTQY
TRBJ2-7	TRBV28	TRBD1	14	ASSSTPRTGSREQY
TRBJ2-7	TRBV29-1	.	9	SVGGVREQY
TRBJ2-3	TRBV5-1	TRBD2	12	ASTSGGSTDTQY
TRBJ2-2	TRBV7-6	TRBD2	15	ASSPRTSGGYTGELF
TRBJ2-1	TRBV6-1	TRBD2	12	ASSGTSGANEQF
TRBJ2-7	TRBV3-1	.	15	ACSQGCAAHHSYEQY
TRBJ1-5	TRBV25-1	.	15	ASSGGPGAGQYQPQH
TRBJ1-6	TRBV5-6	.	14	ASSFQGEGLYSPLH
TRBJ1-2	TRBV6-5	TRBD1	14	ASSSRRGTENYGYT
TRBJ1-2	TRBV27	.	8	GPVNYGYT
TRBJ2-2	TRBV20-1	.	11	SASPVIGGELF
TRBJ2-7	TRBV7-2	.	10	ASSFAWGEQY
TRBJ2-2	TRBV9	TRBD2	14	ASSVVGGTNTGELF
TRBJ2-7	TRBV28	.	9	ASSVEYEQY
TRBJ2-7	TRBV28	.	11	ASSFPLGIEQY
TRBJ2-1	TRBV19	.	9	ATTQGQGQF
TRBJ2-1	TRBV6-5	.	13	ASSYSGLDNNEQF
TRBJ2-5	TRBV20-1	TRBD2	12	SAASGGRGETQY
TRBJ2-1	TRBV18	TRBD2	16	ASSPRGASGTSYNEQF
TRBJ2-1	TRBV12-5	TRBD1	15	ASGLTIGTGGVNEQF